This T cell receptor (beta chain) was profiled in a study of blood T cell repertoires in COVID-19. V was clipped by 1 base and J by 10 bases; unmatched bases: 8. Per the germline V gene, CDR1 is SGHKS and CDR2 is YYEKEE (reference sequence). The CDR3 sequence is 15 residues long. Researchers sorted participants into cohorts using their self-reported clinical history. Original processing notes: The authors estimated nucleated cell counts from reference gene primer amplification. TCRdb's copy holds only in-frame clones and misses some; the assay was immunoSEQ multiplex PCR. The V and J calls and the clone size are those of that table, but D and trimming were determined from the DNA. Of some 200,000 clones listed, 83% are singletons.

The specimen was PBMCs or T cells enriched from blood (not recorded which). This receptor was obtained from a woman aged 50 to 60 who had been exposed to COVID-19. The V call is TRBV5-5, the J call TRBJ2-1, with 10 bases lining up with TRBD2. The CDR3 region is CASSLKGLALGEQFF. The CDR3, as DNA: TGTGCCAGCAGCTTGAAGGGACTAGCGCTCGGGGAGCAGTTCTTC.